Following are 15 T cell receptor beta chains from one sample sequenced in a study of T cell responses to AZD1222 COVID-19 vaccine (dated by TCRdb to the early 2020s). Library preparation employed the immunoSEQ multiplex PCR assay. TCRdb stores this immuneACCESS table with in-frame sequences only. Part of the clones is absent; in the studies checked, under half of the shortfall reflects unresolved V genes, and no reason is known for the rest. For this sample the table gives approximately 260,000 clones, of which over 90% were detected only once. The top ten hold around 0.58% of the sample. What this sample's time point label stands for: baseline before first vaccination. This sample comprised peripheral blood, obtained on day 0 of AZD1222 vaccination. The receptors here all came from an adult in good health.

The chain employs TRBV6-5 and TRBJ1-1, with unresolved D. The V end lost 7 bases, the J end lost 0 bases, and 9 bases lay between the germline ends. The CDR3 runs 13 residues. Germline V gene sequence: CDR1 MNHEY, CDR2 SVGAGI. Here the CDR3 DNA reads TGTGCCAGCACCTCGATTATGAACACTGAAGCTTTCTTT. It specifies CASTSIMNTEAFF.

This chain joins TRBV5-4 and TRBJ1-6, with D possibly matching TRBD1 (5 bases). The CDR3 has 16 amino acids. Germline V CDR1 and CDR2: SGHNT, YYREEE (reference sequence). V dropped 4 bases and J dropped 0 bases, with 11 bases sitting between them. The chain's CDR3 is CASSLDKSSYNSPLHF. The CDR3 DNA is TGTGCCAGCAGCCTGGACAAGAGCTCCTATAATTCACCCCTCCACTTT.

The chain recombines TRBV19 with TRBJ2-1; 12 positions agree with TRBD2. The CDR3 covers 15 residues. Germline lookup yields CDR1 LNHDA and CDR2 SQIVND (reference sequence). The junction had 2 bases not matched to a gene; V was cut back by 7 bases and J by 1 base. The CDR3 DNA follows: TGTGCCAGTACCCTAGCGGGAGGGTCCTACAATGAGCAGTTCTTC. Protein sequence: CASTLAGGSYNEQFF.

The CDR3, as DNA: TGTGCCAGCAGCGTAGGGAGTTTAACCTACAATGAGCAGTTCTTC. Its translation: CASSVGSLTYNEQFF. The chain couples TRBV9 to TRBJ2-1; D is ambiguous. The CDR3 loop spans 15 amino acids. Germline V lookup: CDR1 SGDLS, CDR2 YYNGEE. V gave up 0 bases and J gave up 2 bases, with 9 bases separating them.

The chain employs TRBV27 and TRBJ2-7; D is unclear. V was clipped by 2 bases and J by 6 bases, with 8 bases between them. The CDR3 spans 12 residues. CDR1 and CDR2 from the germline V gene are MNHEY and SMNVEV (reference sequence). DNA of the CDR3: TGTGCCAGCAGTTTACCTAACGGCGAGCAGTACTTC. Translating it yields CASSLPNGEQYF.

The rearrangement joins TRBV6-2 or TRBV6-3 to TRBJ1-3; D is unresolved. This CDR3 comprises 14 residues. Trimming removed 6 bases at V and 4 bases at J, with 13 bases between. Looked up from germline, CDR1 is MNHEY and CDR2 is SVGEGT. DNA of the CDR3: TGTGCCAGCAGACCTACCGCGAAAGGAAACACCATATATTTT. This encodes CASRPTAKGNTIYF.

The chain links TRBV19 to TRBJ2-7, with a weak D call TRBD1 (5 bases). Trimming shortened V by 1 base and J by 11 bases, and 15 bases separated the two germline ends. The CDR3 contains 13 residues. Germline V gene lookup returns CDR1 LNHDA and CDR2 SQIVND (reference sequence). CDR3 protein: CASSIGQTAGEYF. CDR3 DNA: TGTGCCAGTAGTATAGGACAGACTGCCGGTGAGTACTTC.

This clone has just one count. The chain has TRBV4-1 and TRBJ1-6; D remains ambiguous. The ends were cut back, 0 bases at V and 9 bases at J, with 18 bases in the middle. The germline CDR1 and CDR2 sequences are MGHRA and YSYEKL. This CDR3 comprises 17 residues. The CDR3 DNA reads TGCGCCAGCAGCCAAGAGCCAGTCTCGTGGCGGGGTTCACCCCTCCACTTT. Translation gives CASSQEPVSWRGSPLHF.

The V and J genes are TRBV9 and TRBJ2-1; 9 bases line up with TRBD2. V lost 3 bases and J lost 9; bases outside the gene matches: 7. CDR1 SGDLS and CDR2 YYNGEE come from the germline V gene. CDR3 length equals 14 residues. The CDR3 reads CASSARTSDGEQFF. CDR3 nucleotide sequence: TGTGCCAGCAGCGCCCGGACTAGCGACGGTGAGCAGTTCTTC.

The V gene is TRBV11-2, the J gene TRBJ2-4; D is unresolved. The germline V and J ends were trimmed by 0 bases and 13 bases, with 10 bases remaining between them. The CDR3 totals 12 residues. The germline V gene encodes CDR1 SGHAT and CDR2 FQNNGV. The CDR3 is CASSLDHKVQYF. CDR3 coding DNA: TGTGCCAGCAGCTTAGACCACAAGGTCCAGTACTTC.

This clone was picked up one time. V usage is TRBV28 and J usage is TRBJ1-2; D is uncertain. The ends were cut back, 8 bases at V and 4 bases at J, with 14 bases in the middle. CDR1 and CDR2 from the germline V gene are MDHEN and SYDVKM. The CDR3 consists of 13 residues. As DNA, the CDR3 is TGTGCCAGCTTCCGGGATTCACTCTATGGCTACACCTTC. Its translation is CASFRDSLYGYTF.

This clone appeared a single time. This chain links TRBV2 with TRBJ2-7; TRBD1 matches 11 bases. The V gene end was trimmed by 6 bases and the J gene end by 2 bases; junction bases not matched to a gene: 6. The germline CDR1 and CDR2 sequences are SNHLY and FYNNEI. This CDR3 spans 15 amino acids. CDR3 nucleotide sequence: TGTGCCAGCAGCAAGGGACAGGGGGAAACCTACGAGCAGTACTTC. Its translation: CASSKGQGETYEQYF.

This clone has a single count. The chain employs TRBV5-5 and TRBJ2-7; D ambiguous. The CDR3 is 15 amino acids. V lost 4 bases, J lost 4 bases, and 18 bases lay in between. Germline values: CDR1 SGHKS, CDR2 YYEKEE (reference sequence). The CDR3 DNA follows: TGTGCCAGCAGCACCCCGGTGGGGTCATCTTACGAGCAGTACTTC. This gives the protein CASSTPVGSSYEQYF.

This chain uses TRBV5-5 with TRBJ1-5; D not resolved. The CDR3 consists of 13 residues. The germline V and J ends were trimmed by 4 bases and 5 bases, with 10 bases remaining between them. Germline V CDR1 and CDR2: SGHKS, YYEKEE (reference sequence). The CDR3 DNA follows: TGTGCCAGCAGCCTGTCGAGAGATCAGCCCCAGCATTTT. Its protein is CASSLSRDQPQHF.

This chain uses TRBV6-5 with TRBJ1-1; D perhaps matches TRBD1 (5 bases). This CDR3 has 12 amino acids. V gave up 8 bases and J gave up 6 bases, with 13 bases separating them. Germline V gene sequence: CDR1 MNHEY, CDR2 SVGAGI. CDR3 DNA sequence: TGTGCCAGCGTAGAGGGGCGGGCTGAAGCTTTCTTT. Translating gives CASVEGRAEAFF.